The entry that follows covers one T cell receptor (beta chain) sequence. This CDR3 contains 13 residues. Trimming left V 8 bases short and J 6 bases short, with 14 bases between. Germline V lookup: CDR1 ENHRY, CDR2 SYGVKD. Some clones are missing from TCRdb's copy, which holds only in-frame ones; the method was immunoSEQ multiplex PCR. This table has fewer than 150,000 clones, around 90% appearing once. This specimen comes from a study of control samples from healthy donors and cancer patients. The source is a man aged 18 to 29 in good health. Material for sequencing was blood. The gene calls are TRBV10-3 and TRBJ2-1, with D tentatively TRBD1 or TRBD2 (7 bases each). CDR3 nucleotide sequence: TGTGCCATCGGGCCAGGGGGGGGCAATGAGCAGTTCTTC. The encoded protein is CAIGPGGGNEQFF.